Below, 24 T cell receptor beta chains from the same sample are listed, as sequenced in a study of CD4 and CD8 cells across lung adenocarcinoma regions. One entry per CDR3 protein, called by TCRdb with MiXCR from the PCR reads. The sample has fewer than 30,000 distinct CDR3 sequences; about half are singletons. Source material: CD8+ T cells from the center of a lung tumor. The receptors come from a male donor with lung adenocarcinoma. The CD4 and CD8 labels of this study may be unreliable.

This clonotype has only one observation. This chain links TRBV27 with TRBJ2-2; D tentatively fits TRBD1 or TRBD2 (5 bases each). The V gene lost 3 bases and the J gene lost 2 bases, with 10 bases spanning the gap. CDR3 length equals 15 residues. Germline CDR1 is MNHEY and CDR2 is SMNVEV (reference sequence). CDR3 in DNA: TGTGCCAGCAGTTTTCAGCGGACAAACACCGGGGAGCTGTTTTTT. It codes for CASSFQRTNTGELFF.

This clonotype has ten or more counts. The V call is TRBV4-1, the J call TRBJ2-5; D is uncertain. Trimming cost V 0 bases and J 6 bases, with 11 bases left between them. From germline, CDR1 is MGHRA and CDR2 YSYEKL. The CDR3 spans 14 residues. This CDR3 is CASSQEGYPQTQYF. For the CDR3, the DNA is TGCGCCAGCAGCCAAGAGGGTTACCCGCAGACCCAGTACTTC.

V and J are TRBV5-1 and TRBJ1-2, with 8 bases identical to TRBD1. This CDR3 spans 14 amino acids. Germline V gene data show CDR1 as SGHRS and CDR2 as YFSETQ. V was clipped by 6 bases and J by 2 bases; unmatched bases: 6. CDR3 sequence: CASTPAGGNYGYTF. DNA of the CDR3: TGCGCCAGCACCCCGGCAGGGGGCAACTATGGCTACACCTTC.

This CDR3 reads CASSPGRPSGNTIYF. The CDR3 DNA is TGTGCCAGCAGTCCCGGGCGGCCTTCTGGAAACACCATATATTTT. This chain uses TRBV6-1 with TRBJ1-3; no firm D call. Germline V gene lookup returns CDR1 MNHNS and CDR2 SASEGT. The CDR3 spans 15 residues. Trimming took off 5 bases at V and 1 base at J, with 12 bases between the two ends.

This clonotype occurred many times. V and J are TRBV6-1 and TRBJ1-2; 12 nucleotides match TRBD1. Germline V gives CDR1 MNHNS, CDR2 SASEGT. The CDR3 loop spans 14 amino acids. With V trimmed by 6 bases and J by 8 bases, 7 bases remained unmatched. The DNA of the CDR3 is TGTGCCAGCAGGCGGGACAGGGGGCTGTCCGGCTACACCTTC. Translated: CASRRDRGLSGYTF.

The chain uses TRBV10-1 and TRBJ2-1, with D possibly being TRBD1 (9 bases). Germline CDR1 WNHNN, CDR2 SYGVQD (reference sequence). The CDR3 consists of 17 residues. V lost 6 bases, J lost 8 bases, and 26 bases lay in between. CDR3 sequence reads: CASSTGQGGTRADEQFF. In DNA, the CDR3 is TGCGCCAGCAGCACGGGACAGGGCGGGACTAGAGCCGATGAGCAGTTCTTC.

This clonotype came up a few times. This sequence joins TRBV30 and TRBJ1-4; no firm D call. V dropped 0 bases and J dropped 0 bases, with 5 bases sitting between them. The CDR3 loop spans 14 amino acids. CDR1 GTSNPN and CDR2 SVGIG come from the germline V gene (reference sequence). For the CDR3, the DNA is TGTGCCTGGAGTGTAGGTCCAACTAATGAAAAACTGTTTTTT. Its protein is CAWSVGPTNEKLFF. The whole variable domain, remainder taken from reference TRBV30 and TRBJ1-4, is SQTIHQWPATLVQPVGSPLSLECTVEGTSNPNLYWYRQAAGRGLQLLFYSVGIGQISSEVPQNLSASRPQDRQFILSSKKLLLSDSGFYLCAWSVGPTNEKLFFGSGTQLSVL.

The sample holds a few counts of this clonotype. The rearrangement uses TRBV5-1 and TRBJ2-1, with a tentative D call TRBD1 (5 bases). Looked up from germline, CDR1 is SGHRS and CDR2 is YFSETQ. This CDR3 comprises 15 residues. V lost 4 bases, J lost 5 bases, and 16 bases lay in between. The CDR3 loop reads CASSVGAGHDNEQFF. The CDR3 bases are TGCGCCAGCAGCGTTGGGGCAGGGCACGACAATGAGCAGTTCTTC. Based on the CDR3 plus reference TRBV5-1 and TRBJ2-1, the full variable domain is KAGVTQTPRYLIKTRGQQVTLSCSPISGHRSVSWYQQTPGQGLQFLFEYFSETQRNKGNFPGRFSGRQFSNSRSEMNVSTLELGDSALYLCASSVGAGHDNEQFFGPGTRLTVL.

This clonotype has ten or more counts. The chain uses TRBV6-1 and TRBJ1-5; D is undetermined. This CDR3 comprises 14 residues. CDR1 MNHNS and CDR2 SASEGT come from the germline V gene. The V and J ends lost 4 bases and 7 bases respectively, with 14 bases between them. The CDR3 protein is CASSGFSRAQPQHF. The CDR3 DNA reads TGTGCCAGCAGTGGTTTTTCGCGGGCACAGCCCCAGCATTTT.

At least ten counts were recorded for this clonotype. The chain joins TRBV3-1 to TRBJ1-2, with 8 bases aligning to TRBD1. CDR3 length: 13 residues. The V gene end was trimmed by 1 base and the J gene end by 6 bases; junction bases not matched to a gene: 1. Germline CDR1 and CDR2: LGHDT and YNNKEL (reference sequence). The CDR3 protein is CASSQGDRNGYTF. The CDR3 DNA is TGTGCCAGCAGCCAAGGGGACAGGAATGGCTACACCTTC. Full variable domain (remainder filled in from reference TRBV3-1 and TRBJ1-2): DTAVSQTPKYLVTQMGNDKSIKCEQNLGHDTMYWYKQDSKKFLKIMFSYNNKELIINETVPNRFSPKSPDKAHLNLHINSLELGDSAVYFCASSQGDRNGYTFGSGTRLTVV.

The chain combines TRBV28 with TRBJ2-5; D is unclear. V lost 11 bases, J lost 10 bases, and 26 bases lay in between. Germline-derived CDR1 and CDR2 are MDHEN and SYDVKM. There are 14 residues in the CDR3. In DNA form, the CDR3 reads TGTGCCGGGCGCTGGAGCCGTGACCAAAAGATCCAGTACTTC. Protein product: CAGRWSRDQKIQYF. Full variable domain (outside the CDR3, taken from reference TRBV28 and TRBJ2-5): DVKVTQSSRYLVKRTGEKVFLECVQDMDHENMFWYRQDPGLGLRLIYFSYDVKMKEKGDIPEGYSVSREKKERFSLILESASTNQTSMYLCAGRWSRDQKIQYFGPGTRLLVL.

The table lists this clonotype with a few counts. The junction shows a germline mismatch at one end, possibly a read error. The V gene is TRBV11-2, the J gene TRBJ2-1; 9 bases match TRBD2. Germline V lookup: CDR1 SGHAT, CDR2 FQNNGV. This CDR3 comprises 15 residues. CDR3 loop: CASSLEPSSGKEQFF. CDR3 sequence (DNA): TGTGCCAGCAGCCTAGAGCCTTCTAGCGGGAAGGAGCAGTTCTTC.

This chain connects TRBV6-1 to TRBJ2-1; TRBD1 might be the D (6 bases). The DNA end lines up better with TRBJ2-7; the J call may be wrong. Germline V lookup: CDR1 MNHNS, CDR2 SASEGT. The CDR3 covers 13 residues. The CDR3 DNA sequence: TGTGCCAGCACCGAGGGACAACCTAAGGAGCAGTACGTC. The encoded protein is CASTEGQPKEQYV.

The chain joins TRBV6-1 to TRBJ1-2; unclear D gene. Trimming took 2 bases from V and 4 from J, leaving 5 bases between them. CDR1 MNHNS and CDR2 SASEGT come from the germline V gene. There are 12 residues in the CDR3. The CDR3: CASSERSYGYTF. Here the CDR3 DNA reads TGTGCCAGCAGTGAACGGAGCTATGGCTACACCTTC.

J is TRBJ2-4 and V is TRBV6-1; D could derive from TRBD1 or TRBD2 (5 bases each). Trimming shortened V by 7 bases and J by 10 bases, and 23 bases separated the two germline ends. Germline V lookup: CDR1 MNHNS, CDR2 SASEGT. CDR3 size: 15 residues. CDR3 loop: CASNTGLGAKDIQYF. CDR3 in DNA: TGTGCCAGCAACACGGGGCTGGGAGCCAAAGATATTCAGTACTTC.

A note on this clonotype: Given the absence of the conserved phenylalanine or tryptophan at the CDR3 end, a read error is likely. The DNA is left out, because the CDR3 cannot be placed on it with certainty; the CDR3 is given as TCRdb lists it. The J gene is TRBJ1-6, the V gene TRBV6-1; the D call TRBD1 from the table was never checked on the DNA. Germline-derived CDR1 and CDR2 are MNHNS and SASEGT. From its first to its last residue, the CDR3 has 15 amino acids. The CDR3 protein is CASSEGGGAGNEQYS.

The V gene is TRBV6-1, the J gene TRBJ2-1; D possibly corresponds to TRBD2 (6 bases). The germline gives CDR1 MNHNS, CDR2 SASEGT. V was shortened by 6 bases and J by 12 bases, with 12 bases between the two germline ends. CDR3 length: 11 amino acids. The CDR3 nucleotides are TGTGCCAGCAGCTCGGGGGTGGGGCAGTTCTTC. It codes for CASSSGVGQFF.

This clonotype was seen ten or more times. The V call is TRBV6-1, the J call TRBJ2-7, with 8 bases identical to TRBD1. CDR1 MNHNS and CDR2 SASEGT come from the germline V gene. The V segment lost 9 bases and the J segment 0 bases; nucleotides outside the gene matches: 7. There are 14 residues in the CDR3. The DNA of the CDR3 is TGTGCCAGTCGGCAGGGGGCGAACTCCTACGAGCAGTACTTC. Amino acids: CASRQGANSYEQYF.

This rearrangement joins TRBV3-1 to TRBJ2-1; 8 bases align to TRBD1. Germline CDR1 reads LGHDT; CDR2 reads YNNKEL (reference sequence). The V and J ends lost 2 bases and 15 bases, in that order; junction bases with no gene match: 9. The length of the CDR3 is 13 residues. The CDR3 here is CASSQPQGAAPFF. The CDR3, as DNA: TGTGCCAGCAGCCAACCCCAGGGGGCCGCTCCGTTCTTC.

This clonotype has ten or more counts. The CDR3 sequence is CASSLEGARTDTQYF. DNA for the CDR3: TGTGCCAGCAGTTTAGAGGGGGCCCGCACAGATACGCAGTATTTT. The J gene is TRBJ2-3, the V gene TRBV12-3 or TRBV12-4; 7 positions agree with TRBD1. The CDR3 totals 15 residues. V was pared by 1 base and J by 1 base, with 2 bases of the junction left unmatched.

This clonotype was seen more than once but under ten times. V gene TRBV6-1 combines with J gene TRBJ2-1; 12 nucleotides agree with TRBD2. This CDR3 contains 15 residues. CDR1 is MNHNS, CDR2 SASEGT, per germline. J lost 9 bases, V lost 5 bases, and 8 bases had no gene match. CDR3: CASSPGLAGNTEQFF. The CDR3 nucleotides read TGTGCCAGCAGTCCCGGACTAGCGGGAAATACTGAGCAGTTCTTC.

This chain links TRBV6-1 with TRBJ2-5, with D possibly being TRBD2 (7 bases). The CDR3 has 16 residues. CDR1 and CDR2 from the germline V gene are MNHNS and SASEGT. V was pared by 8 bases and J by 8 bases, with 27 bases between. In nucleotides, the CDR3 is TGTGCCAGCGGGGGGGCCGGGAGCGGGGTTGGGGATACCCAGTACTTC. As protein: CASGGAGSGVGDTQYF.

This clonotype was detected many times. The rearrangement links TRBV6-5 to TRBJ1-6, with TRBD1 matching over 7 bases. The CDR3 is 14 amino acids. Germline CDR1 and CDR2: MNHEY and SVGAGI. The ends lost 1 base at V and 7 bases at J; junction bases unmatched: 1. The CDR3 DNA reads TGTGCCAGCAGTTACTTACAGGGGAATTCACCCCTCCACTTT. Translation gives CASSYLQGNSPLHF.

This clonotype has at least ten counts. Being one base from a much bigger clone, this may be a read error. The J gene is TRBJ2-1, the V gene TRBV10-2, with D unclear. The CDR3 totals 12 residues. Germline CDR1 and CDR2: WSHSY and SAAADI. V lost 0 bases and J 10 bases, leaving 7 bases between the germline ends. The CDR3 sequence: CASSESFDEQFF. CDR3 nucleotide sequence: TGCGCCAGCAGTGAGTCCTTCGACGAGCAGTTCTTC.